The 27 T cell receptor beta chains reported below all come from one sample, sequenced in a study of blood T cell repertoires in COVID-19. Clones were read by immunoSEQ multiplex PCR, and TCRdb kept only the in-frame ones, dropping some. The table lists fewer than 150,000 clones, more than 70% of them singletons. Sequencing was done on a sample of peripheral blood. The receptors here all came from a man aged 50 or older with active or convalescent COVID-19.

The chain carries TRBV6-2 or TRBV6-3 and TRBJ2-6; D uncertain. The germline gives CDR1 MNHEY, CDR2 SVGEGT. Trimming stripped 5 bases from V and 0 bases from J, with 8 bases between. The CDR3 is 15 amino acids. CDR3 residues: CASSQVHSGANVLTF. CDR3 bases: TGTGCCAGCAGTCAGGTCCACTCTGGGGCCAACGTCCTGACTTTC.

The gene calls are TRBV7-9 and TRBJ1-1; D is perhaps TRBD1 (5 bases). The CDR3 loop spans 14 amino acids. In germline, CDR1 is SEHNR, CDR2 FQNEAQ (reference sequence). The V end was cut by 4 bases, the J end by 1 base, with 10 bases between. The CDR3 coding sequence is TGTGCCAGCAGCTCCAGGGAGGGGAACACTGAAGCTTTCTTT. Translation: CASSSREGNTEAFF.

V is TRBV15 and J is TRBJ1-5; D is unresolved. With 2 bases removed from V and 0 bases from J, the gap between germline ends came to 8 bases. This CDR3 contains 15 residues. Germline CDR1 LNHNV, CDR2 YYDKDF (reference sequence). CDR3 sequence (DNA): TGTGCCACCAGCAGACAGCGGAATAGCAATCAGCCCCAGCATTTT. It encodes CATSRQRNSNQPQHF.

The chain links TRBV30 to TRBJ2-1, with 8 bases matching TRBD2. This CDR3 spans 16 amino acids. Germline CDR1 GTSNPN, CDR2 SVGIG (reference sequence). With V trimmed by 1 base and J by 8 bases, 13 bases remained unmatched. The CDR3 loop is CAWSAPGLGPLYEQFF. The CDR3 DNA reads TGTGCCTGGAGTGCTCCGGGACTAGGGCCTTTGTATGAGCAGTTCTTC. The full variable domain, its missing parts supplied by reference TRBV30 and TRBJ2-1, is SQTIHQWPATLVQPVGSPLSLECTVEGTSNPNLYWYRQAAGRGLQLLFYSVGIGQISSEVPQNLSASRPQDRQFILSSKKLLLSDSGFYLCAWSAPGLGPLYEQFFGPGTRLTVL.

DNA of the CDR3: TGTGCCTGGACAGGGGGCATATTGAACACTGAAGCTTTCTTT. It codes for CAWTGGILNTEAFF. The J gene is TRBJ1-1, the V gene TRBV30; 8 nucleotides match TRBD1. The germline V gene encodes CDR1 GTSNPN and CDR2 SVGIG (reference sequence). The CDR3 covers 14 residues. The junction had 4 bases not matched to a gene; V was cut back by 4 bases and J by 0 bases.

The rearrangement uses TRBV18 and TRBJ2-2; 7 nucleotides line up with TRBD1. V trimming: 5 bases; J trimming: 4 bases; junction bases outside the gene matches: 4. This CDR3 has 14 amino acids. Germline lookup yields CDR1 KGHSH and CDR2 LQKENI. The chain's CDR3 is CASSAGTATGELFF. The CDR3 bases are TGTGCCAGCTCAGCTGGGACAGCCACCGGGGAGCTGTTTTTT.

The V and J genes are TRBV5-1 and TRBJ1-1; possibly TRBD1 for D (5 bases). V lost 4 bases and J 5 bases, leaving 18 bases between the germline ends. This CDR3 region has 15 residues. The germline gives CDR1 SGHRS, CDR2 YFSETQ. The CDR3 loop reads CASSPRGGAETEAFF. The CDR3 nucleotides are TGCGCCAGCAGCCCCCGGGGGGGAGCCGAGACTGAAGCTTTCTTT.

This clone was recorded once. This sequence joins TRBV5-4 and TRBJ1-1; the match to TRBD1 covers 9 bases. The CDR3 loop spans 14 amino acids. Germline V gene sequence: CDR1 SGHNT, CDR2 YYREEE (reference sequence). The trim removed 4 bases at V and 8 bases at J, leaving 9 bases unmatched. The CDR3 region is CASSATGGVQEAFF. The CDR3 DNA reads TGTGCCAGCAGCGCGACAGGGGGAGTTCAGGAAGCTTTCTTT.

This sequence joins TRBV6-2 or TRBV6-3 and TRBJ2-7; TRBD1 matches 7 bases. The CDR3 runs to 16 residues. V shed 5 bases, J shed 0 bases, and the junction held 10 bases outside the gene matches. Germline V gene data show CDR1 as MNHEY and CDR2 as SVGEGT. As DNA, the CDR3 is TGTGCCAGCAGTCAGCCGGGACAGCGTTCCTCCTACGAGCAGTACTTC. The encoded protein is CASSQPGQRSSYEQYF.

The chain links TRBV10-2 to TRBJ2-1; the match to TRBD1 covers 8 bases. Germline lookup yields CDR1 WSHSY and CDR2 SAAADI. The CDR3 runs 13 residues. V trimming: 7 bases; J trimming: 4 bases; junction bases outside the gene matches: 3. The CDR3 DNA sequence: TGCGCCAGCATCCGGACAGGGTACAATGAGCAGTTCTTC. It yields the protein CASIRTGYNEQFF.

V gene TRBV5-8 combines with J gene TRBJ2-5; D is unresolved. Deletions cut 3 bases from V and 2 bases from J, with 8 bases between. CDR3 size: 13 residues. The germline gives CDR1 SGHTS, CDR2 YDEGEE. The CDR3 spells CASSSWPQETQYF. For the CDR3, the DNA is TGTGCCAGCAGCTCTTGGCCTCAAGAGACCCAGTACTTC.

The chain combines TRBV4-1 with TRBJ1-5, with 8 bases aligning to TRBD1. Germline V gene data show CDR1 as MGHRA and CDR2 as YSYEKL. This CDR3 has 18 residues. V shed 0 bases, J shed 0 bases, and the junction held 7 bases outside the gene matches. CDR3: CASSQDVTGAYSNQPQHF. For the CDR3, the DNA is TGCGCCAGCAGCCAAGATGTGACAGGGGCTTATAGCAATCAGCCCCAGCATTTT.

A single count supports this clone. Here the CDR3 DNA reads TGCGCCAGCAGTCCTCCGGGACTAGCGAACACCGGGGAGCTGTTTTTT. It specifies CASSPPGLANTGELFF. This chain links TRBV4-1 with TRBJ2-2, with 8 bases matching TRBD2. The CDR3 loop spans 16 amino acids. Germline V lookup: CDR1 MGHRA, CDR2 YSYEKL. Trimming cost V 6 bases and J 0 bases; bases outside gene matches: 6.

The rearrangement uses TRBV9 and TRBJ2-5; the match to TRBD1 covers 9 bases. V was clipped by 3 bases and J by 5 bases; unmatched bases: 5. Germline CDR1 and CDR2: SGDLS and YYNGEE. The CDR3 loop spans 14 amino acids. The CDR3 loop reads CASSGGTGWETQYF. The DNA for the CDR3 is TGTGCCAGCAGCGGCGGGACAGGGTGGGAGACCCAGTACTTC.

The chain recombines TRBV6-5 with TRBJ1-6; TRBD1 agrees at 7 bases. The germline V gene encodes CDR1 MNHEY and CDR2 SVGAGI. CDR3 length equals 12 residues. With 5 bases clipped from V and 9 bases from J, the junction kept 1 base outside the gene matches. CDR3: CASSRQGSPLHF. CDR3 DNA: TGTGCCAGCAGTAGACAGGGTTCACCCCTCCACTTT.

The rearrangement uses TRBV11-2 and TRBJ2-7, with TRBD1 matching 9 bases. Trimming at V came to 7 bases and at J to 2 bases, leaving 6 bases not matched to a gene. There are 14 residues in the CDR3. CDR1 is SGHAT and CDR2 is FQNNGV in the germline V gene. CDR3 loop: CASTGQGSTYEQYF. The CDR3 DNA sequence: TGTGCCAGCACGGGACAGGGTAGCACCTACGAGCAGTACTTC.

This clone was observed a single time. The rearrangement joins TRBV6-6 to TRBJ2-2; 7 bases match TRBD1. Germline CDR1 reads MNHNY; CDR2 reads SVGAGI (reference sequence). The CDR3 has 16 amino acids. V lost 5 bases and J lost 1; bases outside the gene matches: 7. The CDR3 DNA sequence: TGTGCCAGCAGTCAAACCGGGACAGAGAACACCGGGGAGCTGTTTTTT. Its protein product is CASSQTGTENTGELFF.

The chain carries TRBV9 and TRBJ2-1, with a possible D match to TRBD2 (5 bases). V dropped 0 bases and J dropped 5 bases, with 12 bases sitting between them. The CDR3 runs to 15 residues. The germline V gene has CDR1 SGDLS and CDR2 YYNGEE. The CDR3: CASSVGGLAHNEQFF. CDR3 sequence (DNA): TGTGCCAGCAGCGTAGGAGGGCTAGCCCACAATGAGCAGTTCTTC.

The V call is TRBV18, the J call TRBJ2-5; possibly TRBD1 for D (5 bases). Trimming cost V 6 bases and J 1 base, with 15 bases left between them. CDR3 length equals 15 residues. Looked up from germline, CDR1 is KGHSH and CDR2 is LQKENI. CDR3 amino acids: CASSLTGASQETQYF. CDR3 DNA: TGTGCCAGCTCGCTTACAGGAGCCTCCCAAGAGACCCAGTACTTC.

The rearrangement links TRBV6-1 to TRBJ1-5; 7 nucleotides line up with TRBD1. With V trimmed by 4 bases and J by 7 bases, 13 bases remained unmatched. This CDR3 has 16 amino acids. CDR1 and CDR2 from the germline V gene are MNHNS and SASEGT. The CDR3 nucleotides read TGTGCCAGCAGTGCCCAGGGAAGACAGGGCGTACAGCCCCAGCATTTT. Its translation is CASSAQGRQGVQPQHF.

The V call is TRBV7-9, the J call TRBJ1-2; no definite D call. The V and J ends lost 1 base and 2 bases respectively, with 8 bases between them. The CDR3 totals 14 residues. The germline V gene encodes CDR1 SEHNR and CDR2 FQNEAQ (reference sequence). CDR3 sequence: CASSLGLTNYGYTF. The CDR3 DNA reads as TGTGCCAGCAGCTTAGGACTTACGAACTATGGCTACACCTTC.

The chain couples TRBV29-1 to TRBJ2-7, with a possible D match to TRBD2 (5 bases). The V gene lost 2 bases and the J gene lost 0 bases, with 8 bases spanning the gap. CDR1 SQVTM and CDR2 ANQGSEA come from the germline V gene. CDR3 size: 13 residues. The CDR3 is CSVEFGISYEQYF. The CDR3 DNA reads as TGCAGCGTTGAATTCGGGATCTCCTACGAGCAGTACTTC.

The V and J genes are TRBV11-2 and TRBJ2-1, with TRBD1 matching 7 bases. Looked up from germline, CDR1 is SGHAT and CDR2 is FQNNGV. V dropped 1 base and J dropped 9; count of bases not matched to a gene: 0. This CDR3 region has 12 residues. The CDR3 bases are TGTGCCAGCAGCTTAGCAGGGGGTGAGCAGTTCTTC. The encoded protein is CASSLAGGEQFF.

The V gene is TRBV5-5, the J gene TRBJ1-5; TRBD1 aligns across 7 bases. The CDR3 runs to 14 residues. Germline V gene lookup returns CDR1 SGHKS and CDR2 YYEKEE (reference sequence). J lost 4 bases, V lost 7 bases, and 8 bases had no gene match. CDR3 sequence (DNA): TGTGCCAGCTCCCTTGACAGGGCAAATCAGCCCCAGCATTTT. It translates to CASSLDRANQPQHF.

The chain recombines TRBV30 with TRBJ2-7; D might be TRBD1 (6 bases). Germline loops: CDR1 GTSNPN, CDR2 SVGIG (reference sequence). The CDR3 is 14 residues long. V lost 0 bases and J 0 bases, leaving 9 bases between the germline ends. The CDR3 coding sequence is TGTGCCTGGAGTGTACTGGGGGCCTCCTACGAGCAGTACTTC. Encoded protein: CAWSVLGASYEQYF.

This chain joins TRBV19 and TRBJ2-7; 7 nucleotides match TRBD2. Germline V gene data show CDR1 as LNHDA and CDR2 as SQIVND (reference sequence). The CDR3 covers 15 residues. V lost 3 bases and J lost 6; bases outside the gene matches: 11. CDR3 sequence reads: CASSIQGGERSEQYF. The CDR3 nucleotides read TGTGCCAGTAGTATCCAGGGAGGGGAGAGGAGCGAGCAGTACTTC. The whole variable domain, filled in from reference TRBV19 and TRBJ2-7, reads DGGITQSPKYLFRKEGQNVTLSCEQNLNHDAMYWYRQDPGQGLRLIYYSQIVNDFQKGDIAEGYSVSREKKESFPLTVTSAQKNPTAFYLCASSIQGGERSEQYFGPGTRLTVT.

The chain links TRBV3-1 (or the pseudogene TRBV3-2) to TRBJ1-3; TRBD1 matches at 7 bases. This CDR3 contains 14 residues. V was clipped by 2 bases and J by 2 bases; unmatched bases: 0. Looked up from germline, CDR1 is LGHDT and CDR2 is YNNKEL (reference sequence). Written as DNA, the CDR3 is TGTGCCAGCAGCCAACAGGGGGCTGGAAACACCATATATTTT. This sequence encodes CASSQQGAGNTIYF.